The 23 T cell receptor beta chains below were found in one sample sequenced in a study of T cells in Graves' hyperthyroidism and ophthalmopathy. Using RNA transcripts as the source, TCR beta CDR3 regions were amplified. RT-PCR in the first round (using the HTBI primer set) targeted the TCR CDR3. TCRdb used MiXCR to reprocess the multiplex PCR reads, holding one entry per CDR3 protein. The profile covers 380,000 or so distinct CDR3 sequences, with about 13% appearing a single time and 20% taken by the ten largest. The specimen sequenced was blood. These receptors were obtained from a man in his thirties or forties with Graves' hyperthyroidism that later progressed to Graves' ophthalmopathy.

Many counts were recorded for this clonotype. The CDR3 DNA sequence: TGTGCCAGCAGTGAGGACAGGATGGGCGAGCAGTACTTC. Translation: CASSEDRMGEQYF. The chain recombines TRBV6-1 with TRBJ2-7, with 7 nucleotides matching TRBD1. This CDR3 spans 13 amino acids. From germline, CDR1 is MNHNS and CDR2 SASEGT. With 3 bases clipped from V and 6 bases from J, the junction kept 5 bases outside the gene matches.

This clonotype was detected many times. The chain has TRBV12-3 or TRBV12-4 and TRBJ2-3, with 8 bases identical to TRBD2. The CDR3 extends over 15 amino acids. Trimming cost V 5 bases and J 2 bases; bases outside gene matches: 6. The CDR3 loop is CASSPRGGFTDTQYF. CDR3 nucleotides: TGTGCCAGCAGTCCCCGGGGGGGCTTCACAGATACGCAGTATTTT.

This clonotype has only a few counts. The chain employs TRBV12-3 or TRBV12-4 and TRBJ2-4; 9 nucleotides line up with TRBD1. The CDR3 totals 12 residues. The J segment lost 15 bases and the V segment lost 5 bases, leaving 8 bases of the junction unmatched. CDR3 coding DNA: TGTGCCAGCAGTCTATACAGGGGGCCTCGGTACTTC. This codes for CASSLYRGPRYF.

A word on this clonotype: Sequence at one end of the junction differs from germline and may be a read error. The chain has TRBV7-7 and TRBJ2-5, with no clear D. Germline CDR1 and CDR2: SSHAT and FNYEAQ (reference sequence). This CDR3 is 13 amino acids long. The CDR3 region is CASSLRSQETQYF. CDR3 bases: TGTGCTAGCAGCTTGAGATCCCAAGAGACCCAGTACTTC.

Notes on this clonotype: A read error may be the cause here, since a much bigger clone is one base away. The chain joins TRBV12-3 or TRBV12-4 to TRBJ1-1; TRBD1 might be the D (6 bases). The CDR3 length is 14 residues. The CDR3 region is CVSSRSRGNTEAFF. The CDR3 region has the DNA TGTGTCAGCAGCCGGAGCAGGGGGAACACTGAAGCTTTCTTT.

This clonotype occurred many times. The genes are TRBV9 and TRBJ2-3, with D possibly matching TRBD1 (6 bases). The CDR3 covers 15 residues. Trimming shortened V by 4 bases and J by 0 bases, and 12 bases separated the two germline ends. The germline V gene encodes CDR1 SGDLS and CDR2 YYNGEE. CDR3: CASSLQGWSTDTQYF. The CDR3, as DNA: TGTGCCAGCAGCTTACAGGGATGGAGCACAGATACGCAGTATTTT. Full variable domain (missing parts from reference TRBV9 and TRBJ2-3): DSGVTQTPKHLITATGQRVTLRCSPRSGDLSVYWYQQSLDQGLQFLIQYYNGEERAKGNILERFSAQQFPDLHSELNLSSLELGDSALYFCASSLQGWSTDTQYFGPGTRLTVL.

There are many counts of this clonotype. V and J are TRBV2 and TRBJ1-3, with a tentative D call TRBD1 (5 bases). Germline values: CDR1 SNHLY, CDR2 FYNNEI. The CDR3 is 14 amino acids. V was shortened by 6 bases and J by 0 bases, with 9 bases between the two germline ends. The CDR3 loop reads CASRARDSGNTIYF. As DNA, the CDR3 is TGTGCCAGCAGGGCCAGGGACTCTGGAAACACCATATATTTT.

The chain employs TRBV5-1 and TRBJ2-5; 7 bases fit TRBD1. The CDR3 runs 14 residues. V dropped 0 bases and J dropped 6; count of bases not matched to a gene: 5. Per the germline V gene, CDR1 is SGHRS and CDR2 is YFSETQ. The CDR3 protein is CASSLERGRQTQYF. The CDR3 coding sequence is TGCGCCAGCAGCTTGGAAAGGGGGCGGCAGACCCAGTACTTC.

This clonotype appeared many times. The chain recombines TRBV20-1 with TRBJ2-5; 8 bases map to TRBD2. The V gene's germline CDR1 is DFQATT and CDR2 SNEGSKA (reference sequence). J gave up 3 bases and V 4 bases, and 7 bases lay outside the gene matches. The CDR3 is 14 amino acids. DNA for the CDR3: TGCAGTGCTACAGGACTAGCCCGCGAAGAGACCCAGTACTTC. Translation: CSATGLAREETQYF.

In its sample, this clonotype was seen many times. J is TRBJ1-1 and V is TRBV19; D perhaps matches TRBD1 (5 bases). Trimming took off 0 bases at V and 1 base at J, with 12 bases between the two ends. The germline V gene encodes CDR1 LNHDA and CDR2 SQIVND (reference sequence). The CDR3 sequence is 16 residues long. The CDR3 DNA reads TGTGCCAGTAGTATAGATCGGGGACGCAAGAACACTGAAGCTTTCTTT. It yields the protein CASSIDRGRKNTEAFF.

This clonotype has more than one count but fewer than ten. This chain joins TRBV6-1 and TRBJ1-2; TRBD1 matches 7 bases. CDR1 is MNHNS, CDR2 SASEGT, per germline. The CDR3 is 14 amino acids. The V and J ends lost 3 bases and 3 bases, in that order; junction bases with no gene match: 4. The CDR3 is CASSDVRGDYGYTF. The DNA for the CDR3 is TGTGCCAGCAGTGATGTCAGGGGGGACTATGGCTACACCTTC.

This clonotype was seen ten or more times. The rearrangement links TRBV2 to TRBJ2-5, with TRBD1 matching 9 bases. The CDR3 runs 14 residues. V lost 4 bases and J lost 1; bases outside the gene matches: 1. Germline lookup yields CDR1 SNHLY and CDR2 FYNNEI. In DNA form, the CDR3 reads TGTGCCAGCAGTGGGGACAGGGCCCAAGAGACCCAGTACTTC. Translating it yields CASSGDRAQETQYF. The whole variable domain, remainder taken from reference TRBV2 and TRBJ2-5, is EPEVTQTPSHQVTQMGQEVILRCVPISNHLYFYWYRQILGQKVEFLVSFYNNEISEKSEIFDDQFSVERPDGSNFTLKIRSTKLEDSAMYFCASSGDRAQETQYFGPGTRLLVL.

At least ten counts were recorded for this clonotype. The chain recombines TRBV28 with TRBJ2-1; D is uncertain. CDR3 length: 16 amino acids. Trimming took 3 bases from V and 0 from J, leaving 12 bases between them. The germline gives CDR1 MDHEN, CDR2 SYDVKM. For the CDR3, the DNA is TGTGCCAGCAGTTTGGGTCCGGACCTCTCCTACAATGAGCAGTTCTTC. This sequence encodes CASSLGPDLSYNEQFF. The entire variable domain, with the rest obtained from reference TRBV28 and TRBJ2-1, is as follows: DVKVTQSSRYLVKRTGEKVFLECVQDMDHENMFWYRQDPGLGLRLIYFSYDVKMKEKGDIPEGYSVSREKKERFSLILESASTNQTSMYLCASSLGPDLSYNEQFFGPGTRLTVL.

The sample holds many counts of this clonotype. This rearrangement joins TRBV10-1 to TRBJ1-4; no clear D. This CDR3 has 14 residues. V was trimmed by 3 bases and J by 7 bases, leaving 12 bases between them. The germline V gene has CDR1 WNHNN and CDR2 SYGVQD (reference sequence). The CDR3 spells CASSDGDRGEKLFF. The CDR3 DNA is TGCGCCAGCAGTGACGGCGATCGTGGTGAAAAACTGTTTTTT.

Ten or more counts support this clonotype. The J gene is TRBJ2-3, the V gene TRBV15; 7 nucleotides agree with TRBD1. Trimming took 1 base from V and 2 from J; bases not matched to a gene: 6. The V gene's germline CDR1 is LNHNV and CDR2 YYDKDF (reference sequence). This CDR3 comprises 16 residues. The chain's CDR3 is CATSRVGQRYTDTQYF. Here the CDR3 DNA reads TGTGCCACCAGCAGAGTGGGACAGAGATACACAGATACGCAGTATTTT.

This clonotype was observed a few times. The genes are TRBV6-5 and TRBJ1-2; D ambiguous. The CDR3 totals 14 residues. Germline V gene data show CDR1 as MNHEY and CDR2 as SVGAGI. V lost 2 bases, J lost 5 bases, and 12 bases lay in between. DNA of the CDR3: TGTGCCAGCAGTTACGGAGGGCTAAAGTATGGCTACACCTTC. This gives the protein CASSYGGLKYGYTF.

This clonotype was detected a few times. The gene calls are TRBV5-1 and TRBJ2-7; D unclear. This CDR3 region has 15 residues. V was trimmed by 0 bases and J by 6 bases, leaving 16 bases between them. Germline CDR1 and CDR2: SGHRS and YFSETQ. For the CDR3, the DNA is TGCGCCAGCAGCTTGGCTGGGCCCCGGCTCTCCGAGCAGTACTTC. Translating it yields CASSLAGPRLSEQYF.

The chain uses TRBV29-1 and TRBJ1-1, with a weak D call TRBD1 (5 bases). Germline CDR1 and CDR2: SQVTM and ANQGSEA. The V end was cut by 3 bases, the J end by 10 bases, with 18 bases between. This CDR3 has 13 amino acids. CDR3 amino acids: CSVESRAKRLAFF. The CDR3 DNA reads as TGCAGCGTTGAGTCCAGGGCCAAACGGCTAGCTTTCTTT.

This clonotype occurred many times. The chain links TRBV6-1 to TRBJ1-1; D gene unclear. Germline loops: CDR1 MNHNS, CDR2 SASEGT. The CDR3 is 12 amino acids. The V end lost 5 bases, the J end lost 6 bases, and 10 bases lay between the germline ends. The CDR3 DNA follows: TGTGCCAGCAGTAGGGAAAACGCTGAAGCTTTCTTT. It specifies CASSRENAEAFF.

This clonotype was detected a few times. V is TRBV28 and J is TRBJ1-5; D call uncertain. CDR3 length: 14 amino acids. V lost 3 bases and J lost 7, with 13 bases in between. CDR1 and CDR2 (germline): MDHEN, SYDVKM. CDR3 DNA: TGTGCCAGCAGTTTCTCTGGGGTGTGGCAGCCCCAGCATTTT. Its protein is CASSFSGVWQPQHF.

This clonotype was picked up a small number of times. This chain links TRBV24-1 with TRBJ2-3; possible D gene TRBD2, 7 bases. V was trimmed by 0 bases and J by 2 bases, leaving 11 bases between them. This CDR3 contains 16 residues. From germline, CDR1 is KGHDR and CDR2 SFDVKD. In DNA, the CDR3 is TGTGCCACCAGTGATTTGGCGGGGGCGATCACAGATACGCAGTATTTT. Translated, it gives CATSDLAGAITDTQYF.

About this clonotype itself: No conserved phenylalanine or tryptophan ends this CDR3, so it is likely a read error. The V gene is TRBV28, the J gene TRBJ2-4; maybe TRBD2 (6 bases). Per germline, CDR1 MDHEN and CDR2 SYDVKM. The germline V and J ends were trimmed by 3 bases and 0 bases, with 9 bases remaining between them. The CDR3 consists of 15 residues. CDR3 amino acids: CASSFGLTAKNIQYL. In DNA form, the CDR3 reads TGTGCCAGCAGTTTTGGACTAACAGCCAAAAACATTCAGTACCTC.

This clonotype was counted many times. This rearrangement joins TRBV12-3 or TRBV12-4 to TRBJ2-7, with D maybe TRBD1 (5 bases). Trimming took off 5 bases at V and 3 bases at J, with 11 bases between the two ends. The CDR3 is made up of 13 amino acids. CDR3: CASSRQSFYEQYF. DNA of the CDR3: TGTGCCAGCAGTCGACAGTCCTTCTACGAGCAGTACTTC.